The entry that follows covers one T cell receptor (beta chain) sequence. The sample comes from a study of CD8 T cells in Susac syndrome. Overall study context: Sequenced Susac syndrome patients included roughly 6 with clinically active disease and about eight in remission.

cDNA came from roughly 0.53 to 1 ug RNA primed by random hexamers. TCRdb reprocessed the immunoSEQ multiplex PCR reads via MiXCR and lists one record per CDR3 protein. The sample has about 120,000 distinct CDR3 sequences, about 94% seen once; the top ten hold 0.2% to 0.25%. The germline V gene encodes CDR1 SEHNR and CDR2 FQNEAQ (reference sequence). V gave up 5 bases and J gave up 6 bases; unmatched junction bases: 9. The CDR3 runs 16 residues. This chain uses TRBV7-9 with TRBJ1-4; TRBD1 agrees at 10 bases. Sequenced material: CD8+ T cells from PBMCs. The sequence came from a human donor with Susac syndrome. The DNA of the CDR3 is TGTGCCAGCAGCGAAAACCTGGGGACAGGGGATGAAAAACTGTTTTTT. It yields the protein CASSENLGTGDEKLFF.